The rows below give T cell receptor beta chains drawn from one sample of a study of cytomegalovirus exposure and HLA in healthy donors. TCRdb's table, derived via immunoSEQ multiplex PCR, lists solely in-frame clones and lacks some. The sample has under 200,000 clones, approximately 80% seen once; the top ten hold over 12%. Specimen: PBMCs. The receptors stem from a woman in her twenties or thirties in good health and CMV-seropositive. Each CDR3 is given without its conserved first and last residue. Each record gives: V gene, J gene, CDR3 protein.

TRBV5-1	TRBJ2-1	ASRRTDSNSYNEQF
TRBV27	TRBJ2-3	ASNPQGTPDTQY
TRBV19	TRBJ2-2	ASSSRTGGRVGPLNTGELF
TRBV30	TRBJ2-1	AWSAYHNEQF
TRBV9	TRBJ2-7	ASSVATGQGDYEQY
TRBV11-3	TRBJ1-4	ASSSTRGAGEKLF
TRBV7-6	TRBJ1-5	ASSRLGGGNQPQH
TRBV19	TRBJ1-2	ASSIGGDSYGYT
TRBV19	TRBJ1-5	ASNRDRGNQPQH
TRBV4-1	TRBJ2-3	ASSQRGAGGPLDTQY
TRBV29-1	TRBJ1-1	SVEDRGNTEAF
TRBV5-6	TRBJ1-5	ASSGPRGAPNQPQH
TRBV30	TRBJ2-4	ASGQAKNIQY
TRBV27	TRBJ1-4	ASRTGGAGKLF
TRBV4-1	TRBJ2-5	ASSQALTSGGLETQY
TRBV11-3	TRBJ2-5	ASSQGLAGAEETQY
TRBV2	TRBJ2-1	ARRTGGNEQF
TRBV7-9	TRBJ2-3	ASSTTGIADTQY
TRBV6-5	TRBJ1-1	ASSYFDRGNTEAF
TRBV5-4	TRBJ2-4	ASSTPSGGNIQY
TRBV5-1	TRBJ1-4	ASSQGQGREKLF
TRBV6-5	TRBJ2-5	ASSYETGVSVETQY
TRBV7-2	TRBJ1-3	ASSKQGARDTIY
TRBV7-3	TRBJ2-1	ASSLTGQGDYNEQF
TRBV11-3	TRBJ1-2	ASSPNPGTGGVRGYT
TRBV28	TRBJ1-1	ASRLTLNTEAF
TRBV5-4	TRBJ2-1	ASSLNGLATYNEQF
TRBV7-2	TRBJ1-6	ASSPSRGSPLH
TRBV4-1	TRBJ1-5	ASSQRGGEPQH
TRBV28	TRBJ2-7	ASTNSGSPYEQY
TRBV5-6	TRBJ2-5	ASSLQETQY
TRBV7-9	TRBJ1-2	ASSDAGGANYGYT
TRBV19	TRBJ2-5	ASSGNGKETQY
TRBV9	TRBJ2-5	ASSVVPSGRETQY
TRBV29-1	TRBJ2-1	SSGRLRGHNEQF
TRBV5-1	TRBJ2-5	ASSALQGRQETQY
TRBV9	TRBJ2-3	ASSQPGQGETDTQY
TRBV2	TRBJ1-2	ASSEALDPRGYGYT
TRBV7-9	TRBJ1-1	ASSPPGRAEAF
TRBV2	TRBJ2-3	ASNGLAGDHTDTQY
TRBV7-9	TRBJ2-1	SSSYDYLDNEQF
TRBV19	TRBJ2-6	ASSSPRRQVSGANVLT
TRBV11-1	TRBJ2-7	ASSQLAGGVYSSYEQY
TRBV6-1	TRBJ1-1	ASSQSHPSTEAF
TRBV18	TRBJ1-3	ASSPLGGVSGNTIY
TRBV7-3	TRBJ2-2	ASSPSPREESGELF
TRBV6-5	TRBJ1-1	ASRLGGGMNTEAF
TRBV2	TRBJ2-7	ASSENLPRASEQY
TRBV7-6	TRBJ2-5	ASSLLWDRAGETQY
TRBV29-1	.	SVDLTGGGYEQY
TRBV13	TRBJ2-3	ASSATVAGGRYGGQY
TRBV18	TRBJ2-5	ASSPTSPSETQY
TRBV11-1	TRBJ2-3	ASSLGSAADTQY
TRBV7-9	TRBJ2-1	ASSSLLAGGFNEQF
TRBV27	.	ASSPRQGLSYEQY
TRBV2	TRBJ2-7	ASILDRVAYEQY
TRBV7-2	TRBJ2-3	ASRPGQNTDTQY
TRBV11-3	TRBJ2-3	ASSFRGGAVATDTQY
TRBV29-1	TRBJ2-1	SGGEDEQF